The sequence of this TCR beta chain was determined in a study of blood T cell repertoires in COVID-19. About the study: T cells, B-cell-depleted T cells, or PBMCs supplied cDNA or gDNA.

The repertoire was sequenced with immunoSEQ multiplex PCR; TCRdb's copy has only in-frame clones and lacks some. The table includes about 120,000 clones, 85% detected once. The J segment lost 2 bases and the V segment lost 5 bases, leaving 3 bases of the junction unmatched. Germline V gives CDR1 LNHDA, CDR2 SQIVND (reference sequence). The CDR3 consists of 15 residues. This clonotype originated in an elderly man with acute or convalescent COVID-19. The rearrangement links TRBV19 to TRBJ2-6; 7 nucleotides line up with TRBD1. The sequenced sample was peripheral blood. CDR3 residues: CASSPGTAGANVLTF. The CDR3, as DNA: TGTGCCAGTAGTCCGGGGACAGCTGGGGCCAACGTCCTGACTTTC. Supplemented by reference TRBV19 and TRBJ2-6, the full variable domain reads DGGITQSPKYLFRKEGQNVTLSCEQNLNHDAMYWYRQDPGQGLRLIYYSQIVNDFQKGDIAEGYSVSREKKESFPLTVTSAQKNPTAFYLCASSPGTAGANVLTFGAGSRLTVL.